This T cell receptor (beta chain) originates from a study of cytomegalovirus exposure and HLA in healthy donors (dated by TCRdb to the late 2010s). For the wider study: An earlier analysis of several hundred of the donors reported roughly 300 Gb of sequence data and around 110 million unique TCR beta sequences obtained from 150 million to 200 million T cells. Approximately 300 gigabases of sequencing data and around 88 million unique TCR sequences made up an early release that covered fewer than 650 HLA-typed donors. Of the roughly 400 genotyped donors, approximately 83% fell in the genetic ancestry cluster associated with self-reported Caucasian donors. The aim of the study was to test whether cataloging public T cell receptors could identify signatures of past pathogen exposure. The T cell repertoires of under 700 subjects were profiled by immunosequencing and related to cytomegalovirus serostatus. Along with the approximately 650-subject first cohort, a separate validation cohort of some 130 different subjects was used. High-throughput TCR immunosequencing, statistical association of individual TCRs with disease status, and machine learning were combined to predict cytomegalovirus infection status. A later analysis re-analyzed previously published TCR beta repertoires from approximately 670 donors and added high-resolution HLA genotyping to study TCR occurrence patterns. Rather than using new phenotypic data, the later analysis identified candidate immune exposures from TCR beta sequences and from how often those sequences occurred across donors. In an earlier analysis of more than 550 of the donors, high-throughput TCR beta sequencing was used to judge whether each TCR beta V gene segment behaved as functional or pseudogenic. Donor age, sex, ethnicity and CMV serostatus were compiled alongside the repertoire data. A later genetic analysis used genome-wide SNP genotypes for about 65% of the roughly 670 donors, treating that subset as a discovery cohort. Every repertoire in the discovery cohort had been generated on one and the same sequencing platform. Both class I and class II loci were covered by HLA typing, at four-digit resolution. Typing coverage differed by locus: A, B, C, DRB1 and DQB1 were typed in about 620-630 donors, DQA1 in roughly 500, DPA1 in 600 to 610, and DPB1 in 450 to 480. Several DR-DQ haplotypes were handled as single units for association and clustering, since linkage in the cohort was strong. On average, roughly 240,000 unique TCR beta nucleotide sequences were sequenced per donor among roughly 430 genotyped donors of the cohort, with roughly 20% of those sequences being non-productive. What the work shows at the level of the full study, not this receptor alone: Most TCR sequences were seen in very few donors, while some public TCRs were found in many individuals. In the study, about 150 TCR beta chains were listed as associated with cytomegalovirus. Cytomegalovirus status was reported to be diagnosed by the classifier with high specificity and sensitivity in both the original and validation cohorts. In an earlier analysis of around 600 of the donors, most TCR beta V segments appeared in productive rearrangements about 90% or about 30% of the time, broadly matching IMGT annotations. A cluster of highly shared sequence variants was judged likely to represent a technical artifact of the sequencing pipeline. Specific HLA alleles were associated with over 15,000 TCR beta sequences at a false discovery rate of 0.05 in a later analysis. According to the authors, the approach could potentially be generalized to other disease states and immunological phenotypes. Because counts were too low, approximately 18 rarely observed V segments, including chromosome 9 orphons, were excluded from the earlier analysis of around 590 of the donors. V-gene and J-gene trimming of TCR beta chains was associated with a missense DCLRE1C variant in a later genetic analysis, and the association was replicated in an independent cohort. In a later analysis, most CMV-associated TCR beta chains were found to appear HLA-restricted, with HLA associations seemingly driven largely by CMV exposure. In a later analysis, several top co-occurrence clusters were reported to appear linked to parvovirus B19, influenza, CMV and Epstein-Barr virus. Correlated functional status among segregating V segments might be attributable to linkage disequilibrium, but an unknown experimental factor could not be ruled out. In a later analysis, HLA-associated TCR beta chains showed more clonal expansion and lower generation probabilities than non-associated chains that were equally common. Compared with the roughly 670-donor mean, donors in an Asian-associated ancestry cluster had fewer N-insertions in productive TCRs, according to a later genetic analysis. In vitro tests confirmed that a few of the cytomegalovirus-associated TCR beta chains recognize cytomegalovirus antigens. The presence/absence analyses assumed that sequencing depth was roughly uniform across donors, and that assumption may not be true. Strong co-occurrence of HLA alleles, especially DR and DQ, made assigning TCR associations to individual alleles difficult. A later analysis found that TCR association rates varied across HLA loci, with DRB1 alleles showing the most associated TCRs and HLA-C alleles the fewest. For the cohort, immune exposure information was limited to CMV serostatus. This cohort had only TCR beta chains sequenced, and the lack of alpha or paired-chain data limited which features could be detected. Some IMGT-functional V segments, including TRBV6-2 and TRBV6-3, could not be told apart with the 87-base-pair reads, so those segments were excluded. Because HLA typing was missing for some donors at each locus, association tests included only the typed subset. A further reported finding was that TCR beta sequences accurately predicted the HLA-A and HLA-B alleles for most subjects in the first cohort.

To prepare the library, the immunoSEQ multiplex PCR assay was applied. For the multiplex PCR, a mixture combining 60 forward primers for TCR Vbeta segments and 13 reverse primers for TCR Jbeta segments was used. Amplification of the CDR3 region of rearranged TCR beta genes was performed with a multiplex PCR assay on genomic DNA. The Illumina HiSeq System was used to sequence the amplified TCR beta libraries as 87-base-pair reads. The authors' analysis ran thus. Across the 640 or so repertoires, a later analysis counted 60 million to 90 million unique TCR beta chains, roughly 11 million of which were shared by at least two donors. A nearest-neighbor algorithm error-corrected the raw reads and collapsed the reads into unique sequences, merging closely related sequences to remove PCR and sequencing errors. CDR3 sequences were aligned to IMGT reference sequences to assign V, D and J gene segments. For a sequence to be retained, at least a six-nucleotide match to both a V gene segment and a J gene segment was required. Rearrangements were classified as productive when the CDR3 lacked stop codons and remained in frame with V and J, and all other rearrangements were classified as non-productive. CDR3 was defined by IMGT convention, running from the second conserved V-encoded cysteine to the conserved J-encoded phenylalanine. In an earlier analysis of roughly 580 of the donors, sequences lacking an unambiguous match to a single V gene segment were excluded. In an earlier analysis of some 590 of the donors, a V segment was called functional when productive rearrangements were above 56.7%, and segregating when the standard deviation between donors exceeded 5%. To diagnose cytomegalovirus status from the catalog of TCR beta chain sequences, a statistical classification framework was built. V and J gene assignment, in a later analysis, came from comparing TCR nucleotide sequences with IMGT/GENE-DB human TR gene sequences. A later analysis assigned CDR3 sequences and most-parsimonious VDJ recombination scenarios with the TCRdist pipeline. In a later analysis, each TCR beta chain was defined by its CDR3 amino acid sequence together with its V-gene family, and reads lacking a unique V-gene family were excluded. As a way to deal with suspected cross-contamination and a sequencing artifact, a later analysis dropped roughly 620 nucleotide sequences that were highly shared and had low generation probability. For each public chain, a later analysis derived a clonal expansion index from normalized ranks of inferred template counts within each repertoire. In a later analysis, generation probabilities were computed using a VDJ recombination model fitted to out-of-frame rearrangements, and the results were checked against IGoR. Hypergeometric tests were used in a later analysis to score TCR-TCR, TCR-HLA and TCR-CMV co-occurrence, with a repertoire-size bias correction applied to the TCR pairs. To estimate false discovery rates, a later analysis permuted the HLA or CMV assignments 20 times. A later analysis grouped co-occurring TCRs with DBSCAN, adding TCRdist sequence similarity when clustering within HLA-allele-positive subsets. For co-occurrence clustering, repertoires with fewer than 30,000 or more than 120,000 public chains were excluded, along with roughly 5 repertoires with anomalous nucleotide sharing. In its TCRdb copy, this immuneACCESS table keeps in-frame sequences only and misses some clones. Where compared with another copy, unresolved V genes explain less than half of these, and the others have no known cause. The V and J calls and clone size were taken over from that table, and D and trimming were inferred from the DNA. The sample table contains 100,000 to 150,000 clones; only one count was recorded for 75% to 85% of them. Together, the top ten hold approximately 10% of the sample.

Notes on this clone: The specificity of this receptor is unknown. Base qualities were left out, and no much larger clone turns up one base away.

Relative to germline, V is missing 4 bases and J is missing 11 bases, with 10 bases of the junction outside any gene match. The CDR3 holds 14 amino acids from the cysteine to the phenylalanine. The DNA shown is the 42-base CDR3, in frame from base 1. CDR1 LNHDA and CDR2 SQIVND were looked up in the germline V gene (reference sequence). In total, roughly 670 healthy bone marrow donors made up the cohort. All cohort members were sampled while nominally healthy, although unrecorded immune exposures were likely present. The donor tested CMV seropositive and was one of the 289 seropositive cohort members. A peripheral blood sample was provided by each donor, and peripheral blood mononuclear cells were used for TCR beta sequencing. The Qiagen DNeasy Blood Extraction Kit was used to extract genomic DNA from the blood cell samples.

The clonotype was recovered from a man aged 25-45 years in good health and CMV-seropositive. The sample was PBMCs. The chain joins TRBV19 to TRBJ1-1; the central 10 bases match TRBD1. The CDR3 region: CASSTPGTGVFAFF. The nucleotides read TGTGCCAGTAGTACTCCCGGGACAGGGGTTTTTGCTTTCTTT.